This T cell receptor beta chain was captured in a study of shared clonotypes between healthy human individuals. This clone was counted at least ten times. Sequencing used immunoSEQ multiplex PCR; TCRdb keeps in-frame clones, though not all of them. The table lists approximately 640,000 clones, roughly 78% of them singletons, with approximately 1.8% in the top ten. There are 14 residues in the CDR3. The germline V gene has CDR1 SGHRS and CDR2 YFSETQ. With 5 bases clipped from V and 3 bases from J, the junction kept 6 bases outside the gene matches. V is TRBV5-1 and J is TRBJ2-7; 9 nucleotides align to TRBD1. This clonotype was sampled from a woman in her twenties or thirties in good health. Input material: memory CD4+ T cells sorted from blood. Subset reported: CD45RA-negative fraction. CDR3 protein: CASRKGQGFYEQYF. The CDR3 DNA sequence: TGCGCCAGCAGGAAGGGACAGGGATTCTACGAGCAGTACTTC.